This note documents a single T cell receptor beta chain sequence. No antigen is known for it. The source of the sample is a study of T cell clonotyping in hematopoietic cell transplantation. Regarding the study as a whole: Pathologically expanded recipient clonotypes increased progressively from day 30 to day 180 as diversity fell. Few recipient clonotypes overlapped donors; over 97% were de novo at given depth. Higher Inverse Simpson Index values in graft donor and pretransplant recipient predicted broader posttransplant TCR diversity.

Repertoires were generated with immunoSEQ multiplex PCR, while TCRdb's copy carries only in-frame clones and drops some. Among about 3,100 clones listed, roughly 57% were seen once. The CDR3 spans 13 residues. V lost 5 bases and J lost 3, with 11 bases in between. Germline-derived CDR1 and CDR2 are MNHEY and SMNVEV (reference sequence). Blood collection times were about day -28 and days 30, 100, 180 posttransplant. The chain recombines TRBV27 with TRBJ2-7; weak D call: TRBD1 (6 bases). This receptor was identified in a female patient under 45 who had an allogeneic stem cell transplant, so T cells may come from the graft donor. Some clones in this sample may be carry-over from other donors' samples. The material sequenced was peripheral blood mononuclear cells, taken 30 days after allogeneic stem cell transplant. CDR3 residues: CASSVRTDYEQYF. The DNA of the CDR3 is TGTGCCAGCAGTGTCCGGACAGACTACGAGCAGTACTTC.